Presented here are 21 T cell receptor beta chains from one specimen sequenced in a study of T-cell reconstitution after alpha-beta-depleted transplantation in children. TCRbeta library preparation incorporated unique molecular identifiers. TCRdb re-called the PCR reads with MiXCR, one entry per CDR3 protein. The sample contains about 110,000 distinct CDR3 sequences, 10% to 13% of which appear only once. The specimen was PBMCs from the stem cell graft donor, collected from the stem cell graft. The receptors stem from a human donor who donated a stem cell graft to a child with acute lymphoblastic leukemia.

This clonotype came up many times. This CDR3 reads CASSVGQGGTYEQYF. In nucleotides, the CDR3 is TGTGCCAGCAGCGTAGGACAGGGGGGGACCTACGAGCAGTACTTC. The rearrangement joins TRBV9 to TRBJ2-7; 9 bases are a match to TRBD1. The CDR3 loop spans 15 amino acids. After removal of 0 bases from V and 2 bases from J, the junction contained 3 bases not matched to a gene. Germline V lookup: CDR1 SGDLS, CDR2 YYNGEE.

This clonotype was counted at least ten times. The chain is built from TRBV15 and TRBJ1-4, with 9 nucleotides matching TRBD1. With 7 bases clipped from V and 5 bases from J, the junction kept 8 bases outside the gene matches. The CDR3 has 15 amino acids. Germline V lookup: CDR1 LNHNV, CDR2 YYDKDF (reference sequence). CDR3 sequence: CATNPSGTGNEKLFF. The CDR3 region has the DNA TGTGCCACCAACCCCTCCGGGACAGGGAATGAAAAACTGTTTTTT.

This clonotype has at least ten counts. This chain joins TRBV7-9 and TRBJ2-7; 9 positions match TRBD2. Trimming took 5 bases from V and 3 from J; bases not matched to a gene: 11. The CDR3 has 16 amino acids. Germline lookup yields CDR1 SEHNR and CDR2 FQNEAQ (reference sequence). DNA for the CDR3: TGTGCCAGCAGCCCACCCCCGACTAGCGGAGGCTACGAGCAGTACTTC. The encoded protein is CASSPPPTSGGYEQYF.

This chain joins TRBV18 and TRBJ1-5; 7 bases fit TRBD1. The CDR3 has 15 residues. The germline CDR1 and CDR2 sequences are KGHSH and LQKENI. The V and J ends lost 3 bases and 4 bases, in that order; junction bases with no gene match: 6. The CDR3 bases are TGTGCCAGCTCACCGAACCGGGACAGAAATCAGCCCCAGCATTTT. This sequence encodes CASSPNRDRNQPQHF.

V usage is TRBV12-2 and J usage is TRBJ2-1; the table calls TRBD2, which could not be checked here. TRBV12-2 is labeled a pseudogene. The CDR3 loop spans 16 amino acids. This CDR3 reads CASRLTPAGGPIEQFF. In DNA form, the CDR3 reads TGTGCAAGTCGCTTAACTCCAGCGGGGGGGCCGATTGAGCAGTTCTTC.

The J gene is TRBJ1-1, the V gene TRBV20-1; D is perhaps TRBD1 (5 bases). The V end lost 6 bases, the J end lost 0 bases, and 14 bases lay between the germline ends. Germline CDR1 reads DFQATT; CDR2 reads SNEGSKA (reference sequence). This CDR3 is built from 14 residues. CDR3: CSAPSGIMNTEAFF. Here the CDR3 DNA reads TGCAGTGCCCCCTCAGGGATCATGAACACTGAAGCTTTCTTT.

This clonotype was observed many times. The chain recombines TRBV11-2 with TRBJ2-2, with a possible D match to TRBD2 (6 bases). The CDR3 runs 18 residues. Between the trimmed V and J ends, which lost 4 bases and 8 bases, there was a span of 26 bases. Germline V gene lookup returns CDR1 SGHAT and CDR2 FQNNGV. The CDR3 nucleotides are TGTGCCAGCAGCTCAAACCTCCCGGGGGTACAAGGAGTGGGGGAGCTGTTTTTT. Translated, it gives CASSSNLPGVQGVGELFF.

This sequence joins TRBV7-3 and TRBJ2-1, with TRBD2 matching over 9 bases. The germline CDR1 and CDR2 sequences are SGHTA and FQGTGA. With 1 base clipped from V and 8 bases from J, the junction kept 18 bases outside the gene matches. The CDR3 loop spans 19 amino acids. CDR3 DNA sequence: TGTGCCAGCAGCTTAAGTGTCGGCGGGAGGGTTCTAGGGGGTCATGAGCAGTTCTTC. This gives the protein CASSLSVGGRVLGGHEQFF.

This clonotype was observed many times. The chain combines TRBV7-2 with TRBJ2-7, with D possibly being TRBD1 (6 bases). Looked up from germline, CDR1 is SGHTA and CDR2 is FQGNSA. V was shortened by 3 bases and J by 7 bases, with 13 bases between the two germline ends. This CDR3 spans 13 amino acids. The CDR3 coding sequence is TGTGCCAGCAGCTTTACAGGGTCGGGGGAGCAGTACTTC. Translating gives CASSFTGSGEQYF.

The chain joins TRBV6-2 or TRBV6-3 to TRBJ2-1; the D gene could be TRBD1 or TRBD2 (5 bases each). V was trimmed by 6 bases and J by 8 bases, leaving 17 bases between them. This CDR3 contains 14 residues. CDR1 is MNHEY and CDR2 is SVGEGT in the germline V gene. The CDR3 sequence is CASRGLGPLHEQFF. CDR3 DNA sequence: TGTGCCAGCAGGGGGCTGGGACCACTTCATGAGCAGTTCTTC.

This clonotype appeared many times. The gene calls are TRBV13 and TRBJ2-3, with D possibly being TRBD2 (6 bases). Trimming cost V 3 bases and J 4 bases, with 14 bases left between them. The CDR3 contains 15 residues. Germline CDR1 and CDR2: PRHDT and FYEKMQ (reference sequence). The chain's CDR3 is CASSFDLGGADTQYF. DNA of the CDR3: TGTGCCAGCAGCTTCGACCTGGGGGGTGCAGATACGCAGTATTTT.

Ten or more counts support this clonotype. This rearrangement joins TRBV12-3 or TRBV12-4 to TRBJ1-2, with TRBD1 as a possible D gene (5 bases). This CDR3 is 13 amino acids long. V was cut by 9 bases and J by 2 bases, with 13 bases left in between. The CDR3 DNA reads TGTGCCAGTCAGGACACCACAAACTATGGCTACACCTTC. Its protein is CASQDTTNYGYTF.

The chain recombines TRBV12-5 with TRBJ1-4, with TRBD1 matching over 7 bases. The trim removed 5 bases at V and 3 bases at J, leaving 6 bases unmatched. Germline CDR1 and CDR2: LGHNT and FRNRAP. This CDR3 contains 15 residues. The CDR3 DNA is TGTGCTAGTGGTAAAGGCGGGACAGCTAATGAAAAACTGTTTTTT. Its protein product is CASGKGGTANEKLFF.

This clonotype was picked up many times. The CDR3 bases are TGCAGTGCCCTTGGGGTAGCGGGGCCCTTAGCCAAAAACATTCAGTACTTC. This encodes CSALGVAGPLAKNIQYF. The chain combines TRBV20-1 with TRBJ2-4; the match to TRBD2 covers 8 bases. Germline V CDR1 and CDR2: DFQATT, SNEGSKA (reference sequence). The CDR3 covers 17 residues. V lost 6 bases and J lost 0; bases outside the gene matches: 13.

In this sample, this clonotype turned up many times. The rearrangement joins TRBV24-1 to TRBJ2-3, with 8 bases matching TRBD2. V gave up 7 bases and J gave up 6 bases; unmatched junction bases: 11. Germline loops: CDR1 KGHDR, CDR2 SFDVKD. The CDR3 is 15 residues long. The CDR3 nucleotides read TGTGCCACCAGCGCCCGGGGGGGGGCTTCCGATACGCAGTATTTT. Amino acids: CATSARGGASDTQYF.

In its sample, this clonotype was seen many times. The V gene is TRBV11-3, the J gene TRBJ2-2; 12 bases map to TRBD1. This CDR3 has 19 residues. Per germline, CDR1 SGHNT and CDR2 YENEEA. V lost 4 bases, J lost 3 bases, and 12 bases stayed unmatched. The CDR3 sequence: CASSSKPGQGAGDTGELFF. The CDR3 DNA is TGTGCCAGCAGCTCAAAACCGGGACAGGGGGCAGGGGACACCGGGGAGCTGTTTTTT.

This clonotype was picked up many times. The chain is built from TRBV29-1 and TRBJ1-5; D possibly corresponds to TRBD1 (5 bases). The CDR3 spans 13 residues. Between the trimmed V and J ends, which lost 6 bases and 1 base, there was a span of 10 bases. The germline V gene has CDR1 SQVTM and CDR2 ANQGSEA. This chain's CDR3 is CSVTVRSNQPQHF. CDR3 DNA: TGCAGCGTGACAGTGAGGAGCAATCAGCCCCAGCATTTT. Full variable domain (remainder filled in from reference TRBV29-1 and TRBJ1-5): SAVISQKPSRDICQRGTSLTIQCQVDSQVTMMFWYRQQPGQSLTLIATANQGSEATYESGFVIDKFPISRPNLTFSTLTVSNMSPEDSSIYLCSVTVRSNQPQHFGDGTRLSIL.

This clonotype turned up a few times. This sequence joins TRBV30 and TRBJ1-5; D is unresolved. CDR1 and CDR2 (germline): GTSNPN, SVGIG (reference sequence). V gave up 4 bases and J gave up 0 bases, with 7 bases separating them. This CDR3 has 13 amino acids. The CDR3 bases are TGTGCCTGGACCCAGAATAGCAATCAGCCCCAGCATTTT. As protein: CAWTQNSNQPQHF. Full variable domain (rest looked up from reference TRBV30 and TRBJ1-5): SQTIHQWPATLVQPVGSPLSLECTVEGTSNPNLYWYRQAAGRGLQLLFYSVGIGQISSEVPQNLSASRPQDRQFILSSKKLLLSDSGFYLCAWTQNSNQPQHFGDGTRLSIL.

The chain links TRBV18 to TRBJ1-1; weak D call: TRBD1 (6 bases). CDR3 length: 12 amino acids. Trimming removed 3 bases from V and 10 bases from J, with 12 bases in between. Germline V gene data show CDR1 as KGHSH and CDR2 as LQKENI. CDR3 nucleotide sequence: TGTGCCAGCTCACCTCCAGGGGATCTAGCTTTCTTT. It specifies CASSPPGDLAFF.

This clonotype was counted ten times or more. This chain connects TRBV20-1 to TRBJ2-1; 11 nucleotides line up with TRBD2. V lost 6 bases and J lost 7; bases outside the gene matches: 17. The CDR3 totals 17 residues. Germline loops: CDR1 DFQATT, CDR2 SNEGSKA (reference sequence). The CDR3 region is CSAGSQVLAGGINEQFF. CDR3 DNA sequence: TGCAGTGCCGGGAGTCAAGTTTTAGCGGGAGGGATTAATGAGCAGTTCTTC.

This clonotype was detected ten times or more. The chain has TRBV5-1 and TRBJ2-1; D is perhaps TRBD1 (5 bases). The CDR3 spans 16 residues. The ends were cut back, 3 bases at V and 2 bases at J, with 15 bases in the middle. Germline V gene lookup returns CDR1 SGHRS and CDR2 YFSETQ. CDR3 protein: CASSYLRQFPYNEQFF. CDR3 nucleotide sequence: TGCGCCAGCAGCTACCTCCGACAGTTCCCCTACAATGAGCAGTTCTTC.